The 13 T cell receptor beta chains presented below share a single source sample, sequenced in a study of T cell responses to AZD1222 COVID-19 vaccine. Generated by immunoSEQ multiplex PCR, the TCRdb table keeps only in-frame clones and is missing some. The repertoire holds 100,000 to 150,000 clones, with about nine tenths as singletons. The specimen comprised peripheral blood, sampled on day 0 of AZD1222 vaccination. Every receptor here comes from an adult in good health.

The chain combines TRBV6-5 with TRBJ1-4; D remains unclear. This CDR3 spans 15 amino acids. The V and J ends lost 2 bases and 0 bases respectively, with 7 bases between them. The V gene's germline CDR1 is MNHEY and CDR2 SVGAGI. The CDR3 region has the DNA TGTGCCAGCAGTTACGGCACGGCAACTAATGAAAAACTGTTTTTT. It yields the protein CASSYGTATNEKLFF.

This clone appeared a single time. The chain employs TRBV27 and TRBJ2-6; possible D gene TRBD1, 6 bases. V was clipped by 4 bases and J by 0 bases, with 10 bases between them. Germline values: CDR1 MNHEY, CDR2 SMNVEV (reference sequence). The CDR3 is 16 residues long. CDR3 sequence reads: CASSSRTVSGANVLTF. The DNA of the CDR3 is TGTGCCAGCAGTTCTAGGACAGTCTCTGGGGCCAACGTCCTGACTTTC.

This chain joins TRBV19 and TRBJ1-2; D is uncertain. Trimming took 2 bases from V and 0 from J, leaving 10 bases between them. Germline V gene data show CDR1 as LNHDA and CDR2 as SQIVND (reference sequence). The CDR3 sequence is 15 residues long. CDR3: CASSISIPANYGYTF. CDR3 nucleotide sequence: TGTGCCAGTAGTATAAGTATTCCAGCTAACTATGGCTACACCTTC.

This chain links TRBV12-1 with TRBJ2-1. TRBV12-1 is listed as a pseudogene. The CDR3 consists of 14 residues. The CDR3 reads CASSKRTYSSPQFF. CDR3 bases: TGTGCCAGCAGTAAGAGGACGTATAGTTCCCCACAGTTCTTC.

V is TRBV2 and J is TRBJ2-3, with TRBD2 matching 8 bases. The CDR3 covers 13 residues. Germline lookup yields CDR1 SNHLY and CDR2 FYNNEI. Trimming cost V 7 bases and J 3 bases; bases outside gene matches: 3. This chain's CDR3 is CASNAGGTDTQYF. CDR3 DNA sequence: TGTGCCAGCAACGCGGGGGGAACAGATACGCAGTATTTT.

The CDR3 DNA reads as TGTGCCAGCAGTTTAAGGGGACAGGGAGGCGAAAAACTGTTTTTT. It specifies CASSLRGQGGEKLFF. The chain has TRBV28 and TRBJ1-4; 9 bases fit TRBD1. The germline CDR1 and CDR2 sequences are MDHEN and SYDVKM. CDR3 length equals 15 residues. J lost 8 bases, V lost 2 bases, and 6 bases had no gene match.

The chain couples TRBV6-5 to TRBJ1-2; no clear D gene. Between the trimmed V and J ends, which lost 5 bases and 5 bases, there was a span of 12 bases. The CDR3 runs 13 residues. CDR1 MNHEY and CDR2 SVGAGI come from the germline V gene. This CDR3 reads CASSPQDGYGYTF. The DNA of the CDR3 is TGTGCCAGCAGTCCGCAGGACGGGTATGGCTACACCTTC.

As for this clone: A junction boundary mismatches the germline segment, possibly from a read error. This chain uses TRBV3-1 (or the pseudogene TRBV3-2) with TRBJ2-3, with unresolved D. CDR1 and CDR2 from the germline V gene are LGHDT and YNNKEL (reference sequence). The CDR3 is 13 amino acids. CDR3 DNA: TGTGCCAGCAGCCAAACCCGGGTGGCCCCTCCTCATTTT. Protein product: CASSQTRVAPPHF.

The chain links TRBV18 to TRBJ2-7; no reliable D call. The CDR3 has 14 amino acids. The germline V gene encodes CDR1 KGHSH and CDR2 LQKENI. The V gene lost 3 bases and the J gene lost 2 bases, with 11 bases spanning the gap. Here the CDR3 DNA reads TGTGCCAGCTCACCCGGGTCGCCGGCCTACGAGCAGTACTTC. Protein product: CASSPGSPAYEQYF.

V gene TRBV25-1 combines with J gene TRBJ2-4; possible D gene TRBD1, 6 bases. The germline gives CDR1 MGHDK, CDR2 SYGVNS. V lost 3 bases and J lost 1, with 16 bases in between. The CDR3 consists of 17 residues. The chain's CDR3 is CASSDSTGPLAKNIQYF. The CDR3 DNA is TGTGCCAGCAGTGACTCAACAGGGCCCCTGGCCAAAAACATTCAGTACTTC.

The CDR3: CASSDRYEQYF. The CDR3 nucleotides read TGTGCCAGCAGTGATCGCTACGAGCAGTACTTC. The rearrangement joins TRBV19 to TRBJ2-7; the D is unclear. The CDR3 is 11 residues long. Per germline, CDR1 LNHDA and CDR2 SQIVND (reference sequence). V was pared by 9 bases and J by 3 bases, with 9 bases between.

The chain recombines TRBV6-2 or TRBV6-3 with TRBJ2-1; a weak D match, TRBD2 (5 bases). From germline, CDR1 is MNHEY and CDR2 SVGEGT. V lost 3 bases and J 3 bases, leaving 12 bases between the germline ends. This CDR3 is built from 15 residues. CDR3 residues: CASSYFSAYYNEQFF. The CDR3 DNA reads TGTGCCAGCAGTTATTTTAGCGCCTACTACAATGAGCAGTTCTTC.

V gene TRBV24-1 combines with J gene TRBJ1-1; TRBD1 matches 7 bases. The V and J ends lost 4 bases and 4 bases, in that order; junction bases with no gene match: 8. The CDR3 extends over 15 amino acids. Germline assignment: CDR1 KGHDR and CDR2 SFDVKD. In DNA form, the CDR3 reads TGTGCCACCAGTGAACTGACAGGGCCCGGCACTGAAGCTTTCTTT. Translation gives CATSELTGPGTEAFF.